Shown below are 19 T cell receptor beta chains from a single sample sequenced in a study of vaccination and CD4 T cells after COVID-19. Noted treatment: approximately 9-day PBMC culture with coronavirus spike peptide pools or control peptides (ViraFEST assay). These TCRs' antigens remain unknown. The Oncomine TCR Beta short-read assay was applied to DNA of cultured CD4+ T cells. TCRdb re-derived calls from the PCR reads in MiXCR, one entry per CDR3 protein. The data contain 19,000 or so distinct CDR3 sequences, roughly 40% of them singletons. Sequenced input: CD4+ T cells from blood, cultured in vitro. The receptor set was obtained from a human donor who had recovered from COVID-19.

The chain joins TRBV6-2 or TRBV6-3 to TRBJ2-7; 10 bases are shared with TRBD1. After removal of 5 bases from V and 4 bases from J, the junction contained 8 bases not matched to a gene. Germline lookup yields CDR1 MNHEY and CDR2 SVGEGT. The CDR3 contains 15 residues. CDR3 in DNA: TGTGCCAGCAGTCCACTCCGGGACAGGGGTTACGAGCAGTACTTC. Residues: CASSPLRDRGYEQYF.

V usage is TRBV2 and J usage is TRBJ1-2; 8 nucleotides line up with TRBD1. Germline loops: CDR1 SNHLY, CDR2 FYNNEI. The junction had 4 bases not matched to a gene; V was cut back by 3 bases and J by 4 bases. CDR3 size: 14 residues. The CDR3 protein is CASSERGQVYGYTF. The CDR3 DNA reads TGTGCCAGCAGTGAGCGGGGACAGGTCTATGGCTACACCTTC.

This clonotype was seen a few times. V usage is TRBV19 and J usage is TRBJ1-5; TRBD1 agrees at 11 bases. CDR1 and CDR2 from the germline V gene are LNHDA and SQIVND (reference sequence). The CDR3 loop spans 19 amino acids. J gave up 2 bases and V 4 bases, and 13 bases lay outside the gene matches. The CDR3 DNA reads as TGTGCCAGTAGTAGACCTGCCGGGACAGGGGGTGGGGGCAATCAGCCCCAGCATTTT. This codes for CASSRPAGTGGGGNQPQHF.

This clonotype was detected only a few times. The V gene is TRBV25-1, the J gene TRBJ2-5; the match to TRBD1 covers 8 bases. This CDR3 comprises 15 residues. The V gene's germline CDR1 is MGHDK and CDR2 SYGVNS. Trimming removed 4 bases from V and 4 bases from J; junction bases left unmatched: 8. The chain's CDR3 is CASSGGQAARETQYF. CDR3 nucleotides: TGTGCCAGCAGTGGGGGACAGGCGGCTCGAGAGACCCAGTACTTC.

The sample holds a few counts of this clonotype. The chain employs TRBV2 and TRBJ2-7; 8 bases match TRBD1. CDR1 is SNHLY and CDR2 is FYNNEI in the germline V gene. The CDR3 sequence is 15 residues long. V lost 11 bases to trimming and J lost 3 bases; unmatched junction nucleotides: 15. This CDR3 reads CAGSQGALRSYEQYF. The CDR3 nucleotides are TGTGCCGGAAGTCAGGGGGCCCTTCGCAGCTACGAGCAGTACTTC.

This clonotype was observed a few times. The chain has TRBV27 and TRBJ2-7, with D perhaps matching TRBD1 or TRBD2 (5 bases each). CDR1 and CDR2 (germline): MNHEY, SMNVEV (reference sequence). The CDR3 sequence is 14 residues long. Trimming left V 1 base short and J 2 bases short, with 9 bases between. The CDR3 region is CASSLYGTTYEQYF. The CDR3 DNA reads as TGTGCCAGCAGTTTATATGGGACGACCTACGAGCAGTACTTC.

This chain links TRBV20-1 with TRBJ1-5; no firm D call. Trimming took off 1 base at V and 0 bases at J, with 16 bases between the two ends. The CDR3 runs to 17 residues. The V gene's germline CDR1 is DFQATT and CDR2 SNEGSKA (reference sequence). The CDR3 loop reads CSARGAGVGFSNQPQHF. The CDR3 DNA sequence: TGCAGTGCTAGAGGGGCGGGCGTAGGGTTTAGCAATCAGCCCCAGCATTTT.

The chain is built from TRBV10-3 and TRBJ1-1; D possibly corresponds to TRBD1 (5 bases). Germline CDR1 is ENHRY and CDR2 is SYGVKD. This CDR3 is built from 14 residues. The V and J ends lost 0 bases and 4 bases respectively, with 9 bases between them. The CDR3 is CAISESRGSTEAFF. CDR3 bases: TGTGCCATCAGTGAGTCAAGGGGAAGCACTGAAGCTTTCTTT.

The gene calls are TRBV12-3 or TRBV12-4 and TRBJ2-1; D might be TRBD1 or TRBD2, each matching 5 bases. Deletions cut 6 bases from V and 0 bases from J, with 18 bases between. The CDR3 totals 17 residues. This CDR3 is CASRSRDPQSSYNEQFF. DNA for the CDR3: TGTGCCAGCAGGTCAAGGGACCCACAAAGCTCCTACAATGAGCAGTTCTTC.

This clonotype turned up a few times. The rearrangement joins TRBV20-1 to TRBJ1-1; D call uncertain. The V and J ends lost 6 bases and 1 base respectively, with 12 bases between them. In germline, CDR1 is DFQATT, CDR2 SNEGSKA (reference sequence). The CDR3 spans 13 residues. CDR3 sequence reads: CSAIGRSNTEAFF. The DNA of the CDR3 is TGCAGTGCGATAGGACGGTCGAACACTGAAGCTTTCTTT.

This chain uses TRBV6-1 with TRBJ1-6, with TRBD1 matching 7 bases. The CDR3 has 14 amino acids. Unmatched junction bases numbered 8, after V lost 6 bases and J lost 9 bases. Germline-derived CDR1 and CDR2 are MNHNS and SASEGT. The CDR3 region is CASRPQGLGSPLHF. The CDR3 region has the DNA TGTGCCAGCAGACCACAGGGGCTCGGTTCACCCCTCCACTTT.

V usage is TRBV5-1 and J usage is TRBJ1-2; 10 bases line up with TRBD1. The trim removed 3 bases at V and 4 bases at J, leaving 6 bases unmatched. The CDR3 totals 15 residues. Germline assignment: CDR1 SGHRS and CDR2 YFSETQ. CDR3 nucleotides: TGCGCCAGCAGCTCGGCCGGGACAGGGGTCTATGGCTACACCTTC. Its translation is CASSSAGTGVYGYTF. Using reference TRBV5-1 and TRBJ1-2 for the parts outside the CDR3, the full variable domain is KAGVTQTPRYLIKTRGQQVTLSCSPISGHRSVSWYQQTPGQGLQFLFEYFSETQRNKGNFPGRFSGRQFSNSRSEMNVSTLELGDSALYLCASSSAGTGVYGYTFGSGTRLTVV.

J is TRBJ2-7 and V is TRBV6-2 or TRBV6-3; 8 nucleotides line up with TRBD2. Per the germline V gene, CDR1 is MNHEY and CDR2 is SVGEGT. There are 13 residues in the CDR3. V shed 8 bases and J 1 base; nucleotides not matched to a gene: 4. CDR3 sequence: CASGRGRSYEQYF. The CDR3 coding sequence is TGTGCCAGCGGGCGCGGGAGGTCCTACGAGCAGTACTTC.

This clonotype came up a few times. The chain links TRBV7-2 to TRBJ1-2; a possible D gene is TRBD1 (6 bases). V shed 6 bases and J shed 6 bases, with 17 bases lying between them. Germline V gene data show CDR1 as SGHTA and CDR2 as FQGNSA. The CDR3 spans 14 residues. The CDR3 region is CASRSSGTSNGYTF. The CDR3 DNA follows: TGTGCCAGCAGGTCATCCGGGACAAGTAATGGCTACACCTTC.

The V call is TRBV20-1, the J call TRBJ2-3, with D unresolved. The V and J ends lost 0 bases and 4 bases respectively, with 8 bases between them. The CDR3 extends over 13 amino acids. Germline V gene sequence: CDR1 DFQATT, CDR2 SNEGSKA (reference sequence). CDR3 nucleotide sequence: TGCAGTGCTAGAGACCCCGTCCCAGATACGCAGTATTTT. It specifies CSARDPVPDTQYF.

The V call is TRBV6-5, the J call TRBJ2-7, with a tentative D call TRBD2 (6 bases). The CDR3 contains 13 residues. Per germline, CDR1 MNHEY and CDR2 SVGAGI. Trimming removed 0 bases at V and 6 bases at J, with 9 bases between. The CDR3 loop is CASSYSSRGEQYF. The CDR3 region has the DNA TGTGCCAGCAGTTACTCGTCGCGGGGCGAGCAGTACTTC.

The chain joins TRBV30 to TRBJ2-3; D remains ambiguous. This CDR3 is 12 amino acids long. Trimming took 4 bases from V and 1 from J, leaving 6 bases between them. Germline CDR1 reads GTSNPN; CDR2 reads SVGIG (reference sequence). CDR3 in DNA: TGTGCCTGGACGGGCGGCACAGATACGCAGTATTTT. Translation: CAWTGGTDTQYF.

This clonotype has only a few counts. The chain links TRBV20-1 to TRBJ2-6; a possible D gene is TRBD1 (5 bases). Trimming pared 6 bases from V and 2 bases from J, leaving 14 bases between. The CDR3 contains 15 residues. Germline loops: CDR1 DFQATT, CDR2 SNEGSKA (reference sequence). The CDR3 is CSAQSWGPGANVLTF. In DNA, the CDR3 is TGCAGTGCCCAGAGCTGGGGCCCTGGGGCCAACGTCCTGACTTTC.

The V gene is TRBV2, the J gene TRBJ2-3; 7 bases map to TRBD2. The length of the CDR3 is 18 residues. The J segment lost 5 bases and the V segment lost 0 bases, leaving 14 bases of the junction unmatched. The germline V gene has CDR1 SNHLY and CDR2 FYNNEI. CDR3 residues: CASSEAWGGAGAEDTQYF. CDR3 DNA: TGTGCCAGCAGTGAAGCATGGGGCGGGGCGGGAGCGGAAGATACGCAGTATTTT.